Here is one TCR beta chain with its context. Its matching antigen is unknown. The CDR3 is made up of 14 amino acids. The junction had 4 bases not matched to a gene; V was cut back by 1 base and J by 6 bases. Looked up from germline, CDR1 is SGHTA and CDR2 is FQGNSA. This sample stems from a study of OX40 agonist ivuxolimab in advanced cancers. Study details: Three patients responded partially, comprising one with hepatocellular carcinoma and two with cutaneous melanoma. General study findings and limits: Not determined was the antigen specificity of the expanded peripheral T cells. CD8+ T cells averaged more expanded clones than CD4+.

Produced via immunoSEQ multiplex PCR; TCRdb's table is partial and in-frame only. The sample has more than 60,000 clones; about nine tenths are singletons. The chain employs TRBV7-2 and TRBJ2-3; 7 nucleotides match TRBD2. The sequencing here drew on CD4+ or CD8+ T cells sorted from blood, taken in a trial of the OX40 agonist ivuxolimab. The TCR sequence derives from an adult with an advanced solid tumor such as melanoma, head and neck, liver or kidney cancer. In DNA form, the CDR3 reads TGTGCCAGCAGCTTAGGTTGGGAGGGGGATACGCAGTATTTT. Encoded protein: CASSLGWEGDTQYF.